This T cell receptor (beta chain) is from a study of cytomegalovirus exposure and HLA in healthy donors. The study's findings and limits: Follow-up analysis later connected one missense variant in DCLRE1C with trimming of TCR beta V- and J-genes.

Notes on this clone: The target antigen is unknown.

With 5 bases removed from V and 2 bases from J, the gap between germline ends came to 13 bases. The V gene's germline CDR1 is SGHRS and CDR2 YFSETQ. The CDR3 runs 15 residues. The PCR employed 60 Vbeta primers together with 13 Jbeta primers. Profiled with immunoSEQ multiplex PCR; TCRdb holds only in-frame clones, not every one. Among around 110,000 clones listed, approximately 71% were seen once. The clonotype comes from a middle-aged man in good health and CMV-seronegative. The rearrangement joins TRBV5-1 to TRBJ1-4; D gene ambiguous. Input material: PBMCs. CDR3 bases: TGCGCCAGCAGGGATCCGACGGGGACTAATGAAAAACTGTTTTTT. Its protein is CASRDPTGTNEKLFF.